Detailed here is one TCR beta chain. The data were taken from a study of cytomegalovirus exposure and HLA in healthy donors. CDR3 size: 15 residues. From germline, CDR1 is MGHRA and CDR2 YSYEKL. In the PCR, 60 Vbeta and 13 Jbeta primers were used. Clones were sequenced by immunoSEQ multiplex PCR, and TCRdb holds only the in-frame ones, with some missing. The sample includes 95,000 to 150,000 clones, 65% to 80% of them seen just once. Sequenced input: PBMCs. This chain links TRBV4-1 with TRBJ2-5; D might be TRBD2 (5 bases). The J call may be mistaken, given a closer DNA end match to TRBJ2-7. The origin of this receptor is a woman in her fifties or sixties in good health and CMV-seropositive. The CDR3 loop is CASSQEESGRYEQYF. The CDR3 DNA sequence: TGCGCCAGCAGCCAAGAAGAAAGCGGCCGATACGAGCAGTACTTC.